Included here is one T cell receptor beta chain sequence, with context. Its antigen is undetermined. This sample was included in a study of blood T cells in healthy people across ages. Findings and caveats of the study: Considered underestimates were the diversity estimates obtained from one million T cells. More naive CD4+ cells and higher diversity marked long-lived donors relative to aged donors. Possibly confounding the expanded clonotype changes was the fact that donor CMV status was unknown.

V was pared by 5 bases and J by 0 bases, with 13 bases between. This CDR3 has 14 residues. Germline V gene sequence: CDR1 SQVTM, CDR2 ANQGSEA. A second PCR, run for roughly 7 to 11 cycles, used a sample-barcoded 5' primer plus a J-beta primer mix. Each CDR3 protein gets one entry after TCRdb re-called the 5' RACE reads with MiXCR. The sample carries some 1.1 million distinct CDR3 sequences, 35% to 40% recorded once. The rearrangement uses TRBV29-1 and TRBJ1-1; D uncertain. The sequence came from a man between 18 and 35 years old in good health. The sequencing sample was made of blood. CDR3 protein: CSVTGRNMNTEAFF. CDR3 nucleotide sequence: TGCAGCGTTACTGGGCGAAACATGAACACTGAAGCTTTCTTT.